Below are 29 T cell receptor beta chains sequenced from a single sample in a study of control samples from healthy donors and cancer patients. The data were produced by immunoSEQ multiplex PCR, yet TCRdb's version contains in-frame clones alone and is incomplete. The repertoire holds over 8,000 clones, with under 95% as singletons. The sample comprised PBMCs. These receptors came from a man in his 60s with colorectal cancer.

This sequence joins TRBV4-2 and TRBJ2-6; no definite D call. Trimming took off 0 bases at V and 0 bases at J, with 0 bases between the two ends. CDR1 and CDR2 (germline): LGHNA, YNFKEQ. This CDR3 is 14 amino acids long. CDR3 bases: TGTGCCAGCAGCCAAGACTCTGGGGCCAACGTCCTGACTTTC. This sequence encodes CASSQDSGANVLTF.

The chain links TRBV10-3 to TRBJ1-6, with 10 positions matching TRBD1. Germline V gene sequence: CDR1 ENHRY, CDR2 SYGVKD. The junction had 4 bases not matched to a gene; V was cut back by 4 bases and J by 7 bases. The CDR3 is made up of 15 amino acids. The CDR3 sequence: CAISGDRGKNSPLHF. The CDR3 DNA follows: TGTGCCATCAGTGGGGACAGGGGCAAAAATTCACCCCTCCACTTT.

This clone has only one observation. This rearrangement joins TRBV4-2 to TRBJ2-7, with no clear D. CDR1 is LGHNA, CDR2 YNFKEQ, per germline. The germline V and J ends were trimmed by 2 bases and 3 bases, with 17 bases remaining between them. CDR3 size: 16 residues. CDR3 nucleotide sequence: TGTGCCAGCAGCCAATCCACGTCACAGATTTACTACGAGCAGTACTTC. The encoded protein is CASSQSTSQIYYEQYF.

The chain carries TRBV6-6 and TRBJ2-1; 10 bases match TRBD2. The CDR3 length is 16 residues. J gave up 8 bases and V 2 bases, and 9 bases lay outside the gene matches. The germline V gene encodes CDR1 MNHNY and CDR2 SVGAGI (reference sequence). For the CDR3, the DNA is TGTGCCAGCAGTTACCCCCAGCGGGGGGGCCGGGATGAGCAGTTCTTC. Translation: CASSYPQRGGRDEQFF.

The V gene is TRBV5-1, the J gene TRBJ1-2; no clear D. Germline assignment: CDR1 SGHRS and CDR2 YFSETQ. The CDR3 is made up of 15 amino acids. V lost 0 bases and J 6 bases, leaving 15 bases between the germline ends. Here the CDR3 reads CASSLEVGGMNGYTF. In DNA form, the CDR3 reads TGCGCCAGCAGCTTGGAAGTCGGAGGGATGAATGGCTACACCTTC.

The chain has TRBV5-1 and TRBJ2-5; D could derive from TRBD1 or TRBD2 (6 bases each). The V and J ends lost 8 bases and 5 bases respectively, with 25 bases between them. Germline V lookup: CDR1 SGHRS, CDR2 YFSETQ. CDR3 length equals 16 residues. The CDR3 bases are TGCGCCAGTCGATCGGGGGCTAGTAGTATAGCGGAGACCCAGTACTTC. Its translation: CASRSGASSIAETQYF.

This clone was observed a single time. V and J are TRBV28 and TRBJ2-5, with 10 bases matching TRBD1. This CDR3 comprises 16 residues. The germline V gene has CDR1 MDHEN and CDR2 SYDVKM. V lost 4 bases and J lost 1; bases outside the gene matches: 6. CDR3 sequence: CASSSVWDRGQETQYF. In DNA form, the CDR3 reads TGTGCCAGCAGTTCGGTCTGGGACAGGGGCCAAGAGACCCAGTACTTC.

The chain couples TRBV21-1 to TRBJ1-6; the table's D call, TRBD1, has no DNA check behind it. TRBV21-1 is a pseudogene. This CDR3 region has 14 residues. The CDR3 DNA follows: TGTGCCAGGGGTTCGGGGCAGGGGCATTCACCCCTCCACTTT. The encoded protein is CARGSGQGHSPLHF.

CDR3 region: CASSLGRNQPQHF. In nucleotides, the CDR3 is TGTGCCAGCAGCTTGGGCAGAAATCAGCCCCAGCATTTT. The genes are TRBV7-8 and TRBJ1-5; no firm D call. Trimming cost V 3 bases and J 4 bases, with 7 bases left between them. The CDR3 length is 13 residues. CDR1 and CDR2 from the germline V gene are SGHVS and FQNEAQ.

The rearrangement links TRBV28 to TRBJ2-1; 9 bases align to TRBD1. Trimming removed 6 bases from V and 7 bases from J; junction bases left unmatched: 7. Germline CDR1 MDHEN, CDR2 SYDVKM. This CDR3 region has 14 residues. The CDR3 spells CASSNRGQRNEQFF. Written as DNA, the CDR3 is TGTGCCAGCAGCAACAGGGGGCAGCGGAATGAGCAGTTCTTC.

The genes are TRBV15 and TRBJ2-7; 7 bases fit TRBD1. With V trimmed by 4 bases and J by 0 bases, 3 bases remained unmatched. CDR1 and CDR2 (germline): LNHNV, YYDKDF (reference sequence). The CDR3 spans 14 residues. The CDR3 is CATSKRQGSYEQYF. CDR3 DNA sequence: TGTGCCACCAGCAAGAGACAGGGCTCCTACGAGCAGTACTTC.

The chain has TRBV4-1 and TRBJ2-5; the match to TRBD1 covers 8 bases. V shed 0 bases, J shed 5 bases, and the junction held 5 bases outside the gene matches. The CDR3 contains 15 residues. Germline CDR1 and CDR2: MGHRA and YSYEKL. As DNA, the CDR3 is TGCGCCAGCAGCCAAGATGCAGGGGGCGCCGAGACCCAGTACTTC. As protein: CASSQDAGGAETQYF.

The chain employs TRBV5-1 and TRBJ2-4, with D possibly matching TRBD1 (5 bases). This CDR3 has 13 residues. The V end lost 4 bases, the J end lost 8 bases, and 13 bases lay between the germline ends. CDR1 SGHRS and CDR2 YFSETQ come from the germline V gene. CDR3 in amino acids: CASSPGYLDIQYF. For the CDR3, the DNA is TGCGCCAGCAGCCCAGGGTATCTGGACATTCAGTACTTC.

The chain recombines TRBV6-5 with TRBJ1-6; a weak D match, TRBD1 (5 bases). Germline assignment: CDR1 MNHEY and CDR2 SVGAGI. The CDR3 length is 15 residues. Trimming stripped 6 bases from V and 9 bases from J, with 18 bases between. The CDR3 DNA follows: TGTGCCAGCAGCAATCGCCGGACACTAGGTTCACCCCTCCACTTT. It codes for CASSNRRTLGSPLHF.

This chain connects TRBV2 to TRBJ1-5; 9 nucleotides align to TRBD1. The CDR3 is 12 residues long. The J segment lost 6 bases and the V segment lost 11 bases, leaving 5 bases of the junction unmatched. Germline CDR1 and CDR2: SNHLY and FYNNEI. CDR3 nucleotides: TGTGCCGTACAGGGGGCAGGTCAGCCCCAGCATTTT. Its translation is CAVQGAGQPQHF.

The chain is built from TRBV6-5 and TRBJ2-7; D is undetermined. Between the trimmed V and J ends, which lost 0 bases and 0 bases, there was a span of 9 bases. Per the germline V gene, CDR1 is MNHEY and CDR2 is SVGAGI. The CDR3 has 15 amino acids. As DNA, the CDR3 is TGTGCCAGCAGTTACTCGAGTGCTTACTCCTACGAGCAGTACTTC. This translates into CASSYSSAYSYEQYF.

The chain combines TRBV2 with TRBJ2-3, with 8 positions matching TRBD2. Unmatched junction bases numbered 14, after V lost 4 bases and J lost 8 bases. Germline V gene sequence: CDR1 SNHLY, CDR2 FYNNEI. The CDR3 spans 16 residues. The CDR3 DNA follows: TGTGCCAGCAGTGTAGGGACTAGGGCCAGGGAGGGTACGCAGTATTTT. Amino acid sequence: CASSVGTRAREGTQYF. Variable domain in full (rest from reference TRBV2 and TRBJ2-3): EPEVTQTPSHQVTQMGQEVILRCVPISNHLYFYWYRQILGQKVEFLVSFYNNEISEKSEIFDDQFSVERPDGSNFTLKIRSTKLEDSAMYFCASSVGTRAREGTQYFGPGTRLTVL.

V gene TRBV28 combines with J gene TRBJ1-5; no reliable D call. Germline V gene lookup returns CDR1 MDHEN and CDR2 SYDVKM. The CDR3 sequence is 16 residues long. Trimming stripped 4 bases from V and 1 base from J, with 14 bases between. The CDR3 DNA is TGTGCCAGCAGTTCACACTACCTCGACAGCAATCAGCCCCAGCATTTT. Translation gives CASSSHYLDSNQPQHF.

The rearrangement uses TRBV7-2 and TRBJ2-3; D is undetermined. The CDR3 covers 14 residues. The V and J ends lost 0 bases and 4 bases respectively, with 8 bases between them. CDR1 and CDR2 (germline): SGHTA, FQGNSA. CDR3 sequence reads: CASSLARSPDTQYF. CDR3 nucleotide sequence: TGTGCCAGCAGCTTAGCGCGCAGCCCAGATACGCAGTATTTT.

The V gene is TRBV20-1, the J gene TRBJ2-1; the D is unclear. Trimming took 3 bases from V and 0 from J, leaving 9 bases between them. CDR3 length equals 14 residues. Germline V gives CDR1 DFQATT, CDR2 SNEGSKA (reference sequence). The DNA for the CDR3 is TGCAGTGCTAGTCGCTGGGCCTCCTACAATGAGCAGTTCTTC. Amino acid sequence: CSASRWASYNEQFF.

A single count supports this clone. This rearrangement joins TRBV7-9 to TRBJ1-4; 12 nucleotides agree with TRBD1. The germline V gene encodes CDR1 SEHNR and CDR2 FQNEAQ (reference sequence). V trimming: 5 bases; J trimming: 5 bases; junction bases outside the gene matches: 6. The CDR3 length is 16 residues. The CDR3 spells CASSPGQGARNEKLFF. The CDR3 bases are TGTGCCAGCAGCCCGGGACAGGGGGCCAGGAATGAAAAACTGTTTTTT. Together with reference TRBV7-9 and TRBJ1-4, the CDR3 gives the full variable domain: DTGVSQNPRHKITKRGQNVTFRCDPISEHNRLYWYRQTLGQGPEFLTYFQNEAQLEKSRLLSDRFSAERPKGSFSTLEIQRTEQGDSAMYLCASSPGQGARNEKLFFGSGTQLSVL.

J is TRBJ2-1 and V is TRBV9, with TRBD2 matching over 9 bases. CDR1 SGDLS and CDR2 YYNGEE come from the germline V gene. V gave up 2 bases and J gave up 8 bases; unmatched junction bases: 11. The CDR3 is 16 residues long. CDR3 residues: CASSVPRSGGPYEQFF. CDR3 nucleotide sequence: TGTGCCAGCAGCGTCCCACGGAGCGGGGGGCCATATGAGCAGTTCTTC.

The chain recombines TRBV27 with TRBJ1-1; D is possibly TRBD1 (5 bases). Germline CDR1 and CDR2: MNHEY and SMNVEV (reference sequence). V lost 3 bases and J lost 1, with 9 bases in between. The CDR3 is made up of 14 amino acids. This chain's CDR3 is CASSFYRWNTEAFF. CDR3 DNA: TGTGCCAGCAGTTTTTACAGGTGGAACACTGAAGCTTTCTTT.

The chain recombines TRBV25-1 with TRBJ1-1; 7 bases fit TRBD1. The germline V gene has CDR1 MGHDK and CDR2 SYGVNS. V shed 0 bases and J 7 bases; nucleotides not matched to a gene: 8. The CDR3 loop spans 15 amino acids. CDR3 nucleotide sequence: TGTGCCAGCAGTGAATATCGGGGAGGACAGGATGAAGCTTTCTTT. Its translation: CASSEYRGGQDEAFF.

This sequence joins TRBV7-6 and TRBJ1-5; 7 nucleotides match TRBD1. Trimming removed 8 bases from V and 1 base from J; junction bases left unmatched: 2. This CDR3 has 13 amino acids. Germline-derived CDR1 and CDR2 are SGHVS and FNYEAQ. Here the CDR3 reads CASQGGSNQPQHF. Written as DNA, the CDR3 is TGTGCCAGCCAAGGGGGCAGCAATCAGCCCCAGCATTTT. Together with reference TRBV7-6 and TRBJ1-5, the CDR3 gives the full variable domain: GAGVSQSPRYKVTKRGQDVALRCDPISGHVSLYWYRQALGQGPEFLTYFNYEAQQDKSGLPNDRFSAERPEGSISTLTIQRTEQRDSAMYRCASQGGSNQPQHFGDGTRLSIL.

The chain joins TRBV7-8 to TRBJ2-7; 7 bases fit TRBD1. Trimming cost V 6 bases and J 2 bases; bases outside gene matches: 19. The CDR3 is 18 residues long. In germline, CDR1 is SGHVS, CDR2 FQNEAQ. CDR3 amino acids: CASSSDGQDNLYPYEQYF. The CDR3, as DNA: TGTGCCAGCAGTTCTGACGGACAGGACAACTTGTACCCCTACGAGCAGTACTTC.

Concerning this clone itself: Within the sample, other DNA sequences also encode this same CDR3. The genes are TRBV28 and TRBJ1-2; the D gene is possibly TRBD1 (5 bases). The V end lost 6 bases, the J end lost 2 bases, and 16 bases lay between the germline ends. Germline V gene data show CDR1 as MDHEN and CDR2 as SYDVKM. The CDR3 loop spans 15 amino acids. The CDR3 reads CASRTLGQRNYGYTF. CDR3 coding DNA: TGTGCCAGCAGGACCTTAGGACAACGCAACTATGGCTACACCTTC.

The chain employs TRBV10-2 and TRBJ2-7; D call uncertain. V was cut by 7 bases and J by 0 bases, with 13 bases left in between. Germline V gene lookup returns CDR1 WSHSY and CDR2 SAAADI. The CDR3 is 14 residues long. The CDR3 DNA reads as TGCGCCAGCACCAACTTGATGCCCTCCTACGAGCAGTACTTC. Translating it yields CASTNLMPSYEQYF.

The chain joins TRBV5-1 to TRBJ2-2; D not certain. The CDR3 is 14 amino acids. V dropped 5 bases and J dropped 2 bases, with 10 bases sitting between them. CDR1 SGHRS and CDR2 YFSETQ come from the germline V gene. Written as DNA, the CDR3 is TGCGCCAGCAGGAGGTTAGGAAACACCGGGGAGCTGTTTTTT. Translation gives CASRRLGNTGELFF. The full variable domain, rest sourced from reference TRBV5-1 and TRBJ2-2, is KAGVTQTPRYLIKTRGQQVTLSCSPISGHRSVSWYQQTPGQGLQFLFEYFSETQRNKGNFPGRFSGRQFSNSRSEMNVSTLELGDSALYLCASRRLGNTGELFFGEGSRLTVL.